This TCR beta chain appears in the sequencing data of a study of cytomegalovirus exposure and HLA in healthy donors listed by TCRdb under 2017. General notes on the study: An earlier analysis of several hundred of the donors reported 250 to 300 Gb of sequence data and some 100 million unique TCR beta sequences from some 180 million T cells. Along with the approximately 700-subject first cohort, a separate validation cohort of around 120 different subjects was used. To decide whether each TCR beta V gene segment behaved as functional or pseudogenic, an earlier analysis of over 500 of the donors relied on high-throughput TCR beta sequencing. Among some 400 genotyped donors of the cohort, an average of approximately 240,000 unique TCR beta nucleotide sequences was sequenced per donor, of which roughly 18% were non-productive. In a later analysis, previously published TCR beta repertoires from roughly 710 donors were re-analyzed and high-resolution HLA genotyping was added so that TCR occurrence patterns could be studied. Typing coverage varied by locus: roughly 629-630 donors for A, B, C, DRB1 and DQB1; more than 500 for DQA1; about 600 for DPA1; more than 450 for DPB1. Rather than drawing on any new phenotypic data, the later analysis identified candidate immune exposures from TCR beta sequences and the way those sequences occurred across donors. Four or five DR-DQ haplotypes were handled as single units for association and clustering because linkage in the cohort was strong. Of the 300 to 450 genotyped donors, roughly 80% fell in the genetic ancestry cluster associated with self-reported Caucasian donors. To predict cytomegalovirus infection status, the study combined high-throughput TCR immunosequencing, statistical association of individual TCRs with disease status, and machine learning. HLA typing covered class I and class II loci at four-digit resolution. Roughly 300 gigabases of sequencing data and approximately 80 million unique TCR sequences were included in an early release covering around 650 HLA-typed donors. Donor age, sex, ethnicity and CMV serostatus were compiled alongside the repertoire data. The study profiled the T cell repertoires of 500 to 800 subjects by immunosequencing and related them to cytomegalovirus serostatus. In a later genetic analysis, genome-wide SNP genotypes for about 55% of the 666 donors were used, and that subset was treated as a discovery cohort. The study was designed to test whether signatures of past pathogen exposure could be identified by cataloging public T cell receptors. Every repertoire in the discovery cohort had been generated on one and the same sequencing platform. What the study reported, not specific to this receptor: A total of roughly 160 TCR beta chains were listed by the study as associated with cytomegalovirus. Assigning TCR associations to individual alleles was difficult when HLA alleles, especially DR and DQ, strongly co-occurred. In a later analysis, over 15,000 TCR beta sequences were associated with specific HLA alleles at a false discovery rate of 0.05. A group of highly shared sequence variants was considered likely to be a technical artifact of the sequencing pipeline. Because counts were too low, around 17 rarely observed V segments, including chromosome 9 orphons, were left out of the earlier analysis of 587 of the donors. Linkage disequilibrium might explain the correlated functional status among segregating V segments, but an unknown experimental factor could not be ruled out. In a later genetic analysis, fewer N-insertions in productive TCRs were reported among donors in an Asian-associated ancestry cluster than the roughly 700-donor mean. The only immune exposure information available for the cohort was CMV serostatus. Most TCR sequences were observed very rarely across donors, whereas some public TCRs were present in many individuals. A further reported finding was that TCR beta sequences accurately predicted the HLA-A and HLA-B alleles for most subjects in the first cohort. Cytomegalovirus status was reported to be diagnosed by the classifier with high specificity and sensitivity in both the original and validation cohorts. In a later analysis, HLA-associated TCR beta chains showed more clonal expansion and lower generation probabilities than non-associated chains that were equally common. Because HLA typing was unavailable for some donors at each locus, only the typed subset was used in association tests. In vitro tests confirmed that a few of the cytomegalovirus-associated TCR beta chains recognize cytomegalovirus antigens. A later analysis found that most CMV-associated TCR beta chains appeared HLA-restricted, with HLA associations seemingly driven largely by CMV exposure. Because the 87-base-pair reads could not distinguish some IMGT-functional V segments, including TRBV6-2 and TRBV6-3, those segments were excluded. Sequencing depth was assumed to be roughly uniform across donors in the presence/absence analyses, though that assumption may not hold. In an earlier analysis of 587 of the donors, most TCR beta V segments appeared in productive rearrangements about 87% or about 30% of the time, broadly matching IMGT annotations. In a later analysis, TCR association rates were found to vary across HLA loci, with the most associated TCRs seen for DRB1 alleles and the fewest for HLA-C alleles. The authors suggested that the approach could potentially be extended to other disease states and immunological phenotypes. Several of the top co-occurrence clusters appeared to be linked to parvovirus B19, influenza, CMV and Epstein-Barr virus, according to a later analysis. In this cohort, only TCR beta chains were sequenced, and detectable features were limited by the absence of alpha or paired-chain data. V-gene and J-gene trimming of TCR beta chains was associated with a missense DCLRE1C variant in a later genetic analysis, and the association was replicated in an independent cohort.

Library prep was done by the immunoSEQ multiplex PCR assay. For the multiplex PCR, a mixture combining 60 forward primers for TCR Vbeta segments and 13 reverse primers for TCR Jbeta segments was used. The CDR3 region of rearranged TCR beta genes was amplified from genomic DNA with a multiplex PCR assay. The Illumina HiSeq System was used to sequence the amplified TCR beta libraries as 87-base-pair reads. The study's own analysis went as follows. A later analysis tallied around 82 million unique TCR beta chains across the 700 or so repertoires, and roughly 11 million of those chains were shared by two or more donors. A nearest-neighbor algorithm error-corrected the raw reads and collapsed the reads into unique sequences, merging closely related sequences to remove PCR and sequencing errors. Alignment of CDR3 sequences to IMGT reference sequences was used to assign V, D and J gene segments. For a sequence to be retained, at least a six-nucleotide match to both a V gene segment and a J gene segment was required. A rearrangement was called productive if the CDR3 had no stop codons and remained in frame with V and J, and every other rearrangement was called non-productive. CDR3 was defined by IMGT convention, running from the second conserved V-encoded cysteine to the conserved J-encoded phenylalanine. The earlier analysis of about 500 of the donors excluded sequences that lacked an unambiguous match to a single V gene segment. In an earlier analysis of approximately 590 of the donors, a V segment was called functional when productive rearrangements were above 56.7%, and segregating when the standard deviation between donors exceeded 5%. A statistical classification framework was built for diagnosing cytomegalovirus status from the catalog of TCR beta chain sequences. In a later analysis, V and J genes were assigned by comparing TCR nucleotide sequences against IMGT/GENE-DB human TR gene sequences. In a later analysis, CDR3 sequences and most-parsimonious VDJ recombination scenarios were assigned using the TCRdist pipeline. In a later analysis, every TCR beta chain was defined by the combination of its CDR3 amino acid sequence and its V-gene family, and reads without a unique V-gene family were dropped. In a later analysis, 500 to 650 highly shared, low-generation-probability nucleotide sequences were removed to address suspected cross-contamination and a sequencing artifact. In a later analysis, a clonal expansion index for each public chain was calculated from normalized within-repertoire ranks of inferred template counts. In a later analysis, generation probabilities were computed using a VDJ recombination model fitted to out-of-frame rearrangements, and the results were checked against IGoR. A later analysis scored TCR-TCR, TCR-HLA and TCR-CMV co-occurrence with hypergeometric tests, applying a repertoire-size bias correction to TCR pairs. False discovery rates were estimated in a later analysis by permuting HLA or CMV assignments 20 times. In a later analysis, co-occurring TCRs were grouped using DBSCAN, with TCRdist sequence similarity added in when clustering inside HLA-allele-positive subsets. Co-occurrence clustering excluded repertoires with fewer than 30,000 or more than 120,000 public chains, plus five with anomalous nucleotide sharing. TCRdb re-hosts the immuneACCESS table, in-frame sequences only. Its copies lack some clones; in the studies checked, an unresolved V gene accounts for under half of them, and the cause for the rest is not known. V, J and clone size reflect that table, while D and trimming were determined from the DNA. The sample data list 100,000 or so clones, and about 80% of these were observed just once. The leading ten clones occupy around 2% of the sample.

The cysteine opens and the phenylalanine closes a CDR3 of 18 amino acids. The sequence is cut down to CDR3 DNA, 54 bases in frame from base 1. V is clipped by 7 bases and J by 0 bases, and the sequence between their germline boundaries is 21 bases long. Via the germline V gene (reference sequence), CDR1 is SEHNR and CDR2 FQNEAQ. Concerning this clone: It lacks a known antigen. No much larger clonotype is one base removed from it; base qualities were not supplied.

In total, approximately 700 healthy bone marrow donors made up the cohort. All cohort members were sampled while nominally healthy, although unrecorded immune exposures were likely present. Of the approximately 700 cohort members, around 310 had a positive CMV serostatus and 350 to 450 had a negative one, while no CMV serostatus was recorded for the donor. Each donor provided a peripheral blood sample, and peripheral blood mononuclear cells were used for TCR beta sequencing. Genomic DNA extraction from the blood cell samples was performed with the Qiagen DNeasy Blood Extraction Kit. The TCR comes from a human donor in good health. The rearrangement combines TRBV7-9 with TRBJ2-2; TRBD1 could be the D gene, as 6 bases match. Sequenced material: PBMCs. The CDR3 amino acid sequence is: CASTGQRPINSNTGELFF. The bases read TGTGCCAGCACCGGACAGAGACCGATAAATTCGAACACCGGGGAGCTGTTTTTT.